The 27 T cell receptor beta chains given below trace back to one sample, sequenced in a study of blood T cell repertoires in COVID-19. Assay used: immunoSEQ multiplex PCR; TCRdb lists only in-frame clones, some missing. The repertoire has 100,000 to 140,000 clones, roughly 83% of them found once; the top ten carry 4.2%. The sequencing input was peripheral blood. These receptor sequences come from a human donor in a cohort sampled during active COVID-19.

The chain's CDR3 is CASSPTSGQGRQPQHF. In nucleotides, the CDR3 is TGTGCCAGCAGCCCAACGTCGGGACAGGGACGACAGCCCCAGCATTTT. The chain recombines TRBV3-1 (or the pseudogene TRBV3-2) with TRBJ1-5; TRBD1 matches 9 bases. Germline V gene lookup returns CDR1 LGHDT and CDR2 YNNKEL (reference sequence). Losses at the gene ends were 4 bases for V and 7 bases for J; bases not matched to a gene: 11. The CDR3 covers 16 residues.

This clone has only a few counts. V is TRBV18 and J is TRBJ2-7, with 8 bases lining up with TRBD1. Trimming cost V 3 bases and J 5 bases; bases outside gene matches: 12. There are 16 residues in the CDR3. From germline, CDR1 is KGHSH and CDR2 LQKENI. CDR3 protein: CASSPPRGQGAHEQYF. CDR3 sequence (DNA): TGTGCCAGCTCACCGCCTCGAGGGCAGGGGGCCCACGAGCAGTACTTC. Combining the CDR3 with reference TRBV18 and TRBJ2-7 gives the whole variable domain NAGVMQNPRHLVRRRGQEARLRCSPMKGHSHVYWYRQLPEEGLKFMVYLQKENIIDESGMPKERFSAEFPKEGPSILRIQQVVRGDSAAYFCASSPPRGQGAHEQYFGPGTRLTVT.

The V and J genes are TRBV12-3 or TRBV12-4 and TRBJ1-1; D unclear. This CDR3 comprises 11 residues. Trimming removed 4 bases at V and 9 bases at J, with 9 bases between. The CDR3 nucleotides read TGTGCCAGCAGTTCAAACAGACAAGCTTTCTTT. This sequence encodes CASSSNRQAFF.

The rearrangement joins TRBV24-1 to TRBJ2-2; 7 nucleotides agree with TRBD1. This CDR3 region has 14 residues. Germline V gives CDR1 KGHDR, CDR2 SFDVKD. V lost 9 bases to trimming and J lost 2 bases; unmatched junction nucleotides: 5. The CDR3 nucleotides read TGTGCCACCCGGGACAGACTCAACACCGGGGAGCTGTTTTTT. This translates into CATRDRLNTGELFF.

This chain joins TRBV7-2 and TRBJ2-7; D might be TRBD1 (5 bases). The CDR3 consists of 13 residues. In germline, CDR1 is SGHTA, CDR2 FQGNSA. The V end was cut by 2 bases, the J end by 2 bases, with 7 bases between. As DNA, the CDR3 is TGTGCCAGCAGCTTATGGGGCCCCTACGAGCAGTACGTC. Its protein is CASSLWGPYEQYV.

The gene calls are TRBV19 and TRBJ2-7; TRBD1 agrees at 7 bases. CDR1 and CDR2 (germline): LNHDA, SQIVND (reference sequence). This CDR3 spans 17 amino acids. V lost 2 bases, J lost 3 bases, and 13 bases stayed unmatched. The CDR3 region is CASSISSSETGNYEQYF. CDR3 in DNA: TGTGCCAGTAGTATAAGTTCGTCAGAGACAGGGAACTACGAGCAGTACTTC.

The chain recombines TRBV11-3 with TRBJ2-3, with TRBD1 identical over 8 bases. The CDR3 has 14 residues. The germline V gene has CDR1 SGHNT and CDR2 YENEEA. The J segment lost 4 bases and the V segment lost 5 bases, leaving 5 bases of the junction unmatched. In nucleotides, the CDR3 is TGTGCCAGCAGCACCGGACAGGGAGCAGATACGCAGTATTTT. Protein: CASSTGQGADTQYF.

This rearrangement joins TRBV19 to TRBJ2-3; 8 bases map to TRBD1. This CDR3 is 13 amino acids long. Germline trimming cut 9 bases from V and 5 bases from J; bases unmatched to any gene: 7. Germline-derived CDR1 and CDR2 are LNHDA and SQIVND (reference sequence). The CDR3 DNA sequence: TGTGCCAGCGAGGACAGGGACTTAGATACGCAGTATTTT. Translating it yields CASEDRDLDTQYF.

The chain uses TRBV7-2 and TRBJ2-6; the D is unclear. V was shortened by 3 bases and J by 2 bases, with 2 bases between the two germline ends. Germline V gene sequence: CDR1 SGHTA, CDR2 FQGNSA. There are 13 residues in the CDR3. The CDR3 reads CASSFAGANVLTF. CDR3 DNA sequence: TGTGCCAGCAGCTTCGCTGGGGCCAACGTCCTGACTTTC.

The chain joins TRBV30 to TRBJ2-2; perhaps TRBD1 as D (6 bases). The CDR3 spans 16 residues. Trimming pared 6 bases from V and 0 bases from J, leaving 17 bases between. Germline V lookup: CDR1 GTSNPN, CDR2 SVGIG (reference sequence). CDR3 nucleotide sequence: TGTGCCTGCTCCTCCAGGGGCAGCTCGAACACCGGGGAGCTGTTTTTT. Its protein is CACSSRGSSNTGELFF.

The chain uses TRBV14 and TRBJ2-7; 11 nucleotides align to TRBD2. CDR1 is SGHDN and CDR2 is FVKESK in the germline V gene. This CDR3 is built from 13 residues. For the CDR3, the DNA is TGTGCCAGCAGTCAAGGACTAGCGGGCGAGCAGTACGTC. Its translation is CASSQGLAGEQYV.

V and J are TRBV2 and TRBJ1-6; no firm D call. CDR1 and CDR2 (germline): SNHLY, FYNNEI. The CDR3 is 13 residues long. V was trimmed by 10 bases and J by 5 bases, leaving 12 bases between them. The CDR3 DNA sequence: TGTGCCACCAAGCAGGAACATAATTCACCCCTCCACTTT. Amino acid sequence: CATKQEHNSPLHF. Combining the CDR3 with reference TRBV2 and TRBJ1-6 gives the whole variable domain EPEVTQTPSHQVTQMGQEVILRCVPISNHLYFYWYRQILGQKVEFLVSFYNNEISEKSEIFDDQFSVERPDGSNFTLKIRSTKLEDSAMYFCATKQEHNSPLHFGNGTRLTVT.

The V gene is TRBV19, the J gene TRBJ1-3; D not certain. There are 12 residues in the CDR3. Trimming took 5 bases from V and 8 from J, leaving 10 bases between them. Germline assignment: CDR1 LNHDA and CDR2 SQIVND (reference sequence). CDR3 nucleotides: TGTGCCAGTAGTGCCCGTTCAGACACCATATATTTT. Its translation is CASSARSDTIYF. The whole variable domain, filled in from reference TRBV19 and TRBJ1-3, reads DGGITQSPKYLFRKEGQNVTLSCEQNLNHDAMYWYRQDPGQGLRLIYYSQIVNDFQKGDIAEGYSVSREKKESFPLTVTSAQKNPTAFYLCASSARSDTIYFGEGSWLTVV.

This sequence joins TRBV6-5 and TRBJ1-1; maybe TRBD1 (5 bases). Germline V lookup: CDR1 MNHEY, CDR2 SVGAGI. With 6 bases removed from V and 0 bases from J, the gap between germline ends came to 11 bases. This CDR3 is 14 amino acids long. CDR3 DNA: TGTGCCAGCAGGCCGGGACTAGTGAACACTGAAGCTTTCTTT. Translated, it gives CASRPGLVNTEAFF.

The V and J genes are TRBV21-1 and TRBJ2-7; the table's D call, TRBD2, was not checked against the DNA. TRBV21-1 is marked as a pseudogene. This CDR3 has 15 amino acids. The CDR3 DNA reads TGTGCCAGCAGCTACACTAGCGGGGGCTCCTACGAGCAGTACGTC. This sequence encodes CASSYTSGGSYEQYV.

V usage is TRBV7-9 and J usage is TRBJ1-3, with D unclear. Germline V gene lookup returns CDR1 SEHNR and CDR2 FQNEAQ (reference sequence). The CDR3 is 17 residues long. The V and J ends lost 5 bases and 4 bases respectively, with 21 bases between them. Here the CDR3 DNA reads TGTGCCAGCAGCCCCTCCTGGTCGGTCTCTCTAGGAAACACCATATATTTT. Translation gives CASSPSWSVSLGNTIYF.

V and J are TRBV28 and TRBJ2-4; perhaps TRBD1 as D (6 bases). Trimming pared 3 bases from V and 2 bases from J, leaving 17 bases between. This CDR3 has 17 amino acids. Per the germline V gene, CDR1 is MDHEN and CDR2 is SYDVKM. The CDR3 here is CASSLIQGPVSKNIQYF. CDR3 bases: TGTGCCAGCAGTTTGATACAGGGTCCGGTGTCCAAAAACATTCAGTACTTC.

This clone was counted once. The rearrangement links TRBV7-8 to TRBJ1-5; the match to TRBD1 covers 7 bases. CDR3 length equals 15 residues. The germline V gene encodes CDR1 SGHVS and CDR2 FQNEAQ. V dropped 5 bases and J dropped 0; count of bases not matched to a gene: 4. The CDR3 DNA sequence: TGTGCCAGCAGCCTCGGGACAGCTAGCAATCAGCCCCAGCATTTT. Amino acids: CASSLGTASNQPQHF.

V usage is TRBV5-1 and J usage is TRBJ2-5, with TRBD2 identical over 15 bases. This CDR3 is built from 17 residues. The V and J ends lost 3 bases and 5 bases, in that order; junction bases with no gene match: 8. Germline assignment: CDR1 SGHRS and CDR2 YFSETQ. For the CDR3, the DNA is TGCGCCAGCAGCTCGGGACTAGCGGGAGGAGCAAGGGAGACCCAGTACTTC. This gives the protein CASSSGLAGGARETQYF.

The gene calls are TRBV19 and TRBJ2-1; D might be TRBD1 (6 bases). Trimming removed 0 bases from V and 7 bases from J, with 13 bases in between. Germline CDR1 is LNHDA and CDR2 is SQIVND (reference sequence). This CDR3 has 15 residues. CDR3 residues: CASSIERKQGNEQFF. The CDR3, as DNA: TGTGCCAGTAGTATAGAGCGAAAACAGGGAAATGAGCAGTTCTTC.

This clone was detected only a few times. CDR3 coding DNA: TGCGCCAGCAGCCTAGACCTGACAGGGTCGAGCTCTGGAAACACCATATATTTT. Encoded protein: CASSLDLTGSSSGNTIYF. The chain couples TRBV5-1 to TRBJ1-3; 7 nucleotides agree with TRBD1. Trimming cost V 4 bases and J 0 bases; bases outside gene matches: 13. In germline, CDR1 is SGHRS, CDR2 YFSETQ. The CDR3 spans 18 residues.

In its sample, this clone was seen a few times. The rearrangement links TRBV12-3 or TRBV12-4 to TRBJ2-7, with 8 bases lining up with TRBD2. The CDR3 contains 12 residues. The J segment lost 4 bases and the V segment lost 5 bases, leaving 1 base of the junction unmatched. For the CDR3, the DNA is TGTGCCAGCAGTACTAGCGGTTACGAGCAGTACTTC. Translating gives CASSTSGYEQYF.

CDR3 sequence (DNA): TGTGCCAGTAGTAAAATTGGCGAGGGTATCACTGAAGCTTTCTTT. This gives the protein CASSKIGEGITEAFF. This rearrangement joins TRBV19 to TRBJ1-1, with D hard to call. Looked up from germline, CDR1 is LNHDA and CDR2 is SQIVND (reference sequence). This CDR3 has 15 residues. The germline V and J ends were trimmed by 4 bases and 4 bases, with 16 bases remaining between them.

The chain joins TRBV12-5 to TRBJ1-5, with 8 bases lining up with TRBD1. The CDR3 is made up of 12 amino acids. Germline CDR1 reads LGHNT; CDR2 reads FRNRAP. This chain's CDR3 is CVKDRVNQPQHF. CDR3 in DNA: TGTGTCAAGGACAGGGTCAATCAGCCCCAGCATTTT.

A word on this clone: Other nucleotide sequences from this sample produce the same CDR3. The rearrangement links TRBV10-3 to TRBJ2-7, with D perhaps TRBD2 (5 bases). CDR1 and CDR2 from the germline V gene are ENHRY and SYGVKD. The CDR3 is made up of 13 amino acids. Trimming removed 6 bases at V and 2 bases at J, with 11 bases between. CDR3 loop: CAIRGDKTYEQYF. Here the CDR3 DNA reads TGTGCCATCAGGGGAGACAAGACCTACGAGCAGTACTTC.

The V gene is TRBV27, the J gene TRBJ2-3; possible D gene TRBD1, 5 bases. Trimming took off 5 bases at V and 3 bases at J, with 15 bases between the two ends. Germline V lookup: CDR1 MNHEY, CDR2 SMNVEV (reference sequence). CDR3 size: 15 residues. The CDR3 is CASSTPWGTTDTQYF. The CDR3 DNA reads TGTGCCAGCAGTACCCCCTGGGGCACAACAGATACGCAGTATTTT.

The chain recombines TRBV6-2 or TRBV6-3 with TRBJ1-2; a possible D gene is TRBD1 (5 bases). Trimming took off 4 bases at V and 4 bases at J, with 10 bases between the two ends. The CDR3 covers 13 residues. Germline CDR1 is MNHEY and CDR2 is SVGEGT. CDR3 bases: TGTGCCAGCAGTTCGACAGCCATCTATGGCTACACCTTC. As protein: CASSSTAIYGYTF.